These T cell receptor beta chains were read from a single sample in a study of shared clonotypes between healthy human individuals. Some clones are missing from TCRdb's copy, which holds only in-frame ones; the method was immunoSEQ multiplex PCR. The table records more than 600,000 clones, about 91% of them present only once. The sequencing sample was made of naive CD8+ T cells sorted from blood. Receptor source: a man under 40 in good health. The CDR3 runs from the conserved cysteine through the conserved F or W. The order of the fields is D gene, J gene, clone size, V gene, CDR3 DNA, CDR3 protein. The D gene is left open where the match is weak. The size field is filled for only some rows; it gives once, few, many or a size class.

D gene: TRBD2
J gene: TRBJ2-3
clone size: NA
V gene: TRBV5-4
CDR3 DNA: TGTGCCAGCAGCCGTACTAGCGAGAGCACAGATACGCAGTATTTT
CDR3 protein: CASSRTSESTDTQYF

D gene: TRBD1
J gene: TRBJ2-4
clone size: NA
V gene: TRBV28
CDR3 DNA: TGTGCCAGCAGTTTACACAGGGGCTATAACATTCAGTACTTC
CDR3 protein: CASSLHRGYNIQYF

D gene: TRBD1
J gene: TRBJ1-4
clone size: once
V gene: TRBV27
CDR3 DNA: TGTGCCAGCAGCGGGACAGGGGGCGTTAAACTGTTTTTT
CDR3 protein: CASSGTGGVKLFF

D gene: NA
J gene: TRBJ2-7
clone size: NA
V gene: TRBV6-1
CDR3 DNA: TGTGCCAGCAGTTACCTCTACGAGCAGTACTTC
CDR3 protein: CASSYLYEQYF

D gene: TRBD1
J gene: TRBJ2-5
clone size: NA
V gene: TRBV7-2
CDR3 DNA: TGTGCCAGCAGCTCGGGACAGGGGTTTTTAGAGACCCAGTACTTC
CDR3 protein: CASSSGQGFLETQYF

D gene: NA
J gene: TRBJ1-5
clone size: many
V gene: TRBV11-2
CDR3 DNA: TGTGCCAGCAGCTTTGGAGGAAGTCAGCCCCAGCATTTT
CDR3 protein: CASSFGGSQPQHF

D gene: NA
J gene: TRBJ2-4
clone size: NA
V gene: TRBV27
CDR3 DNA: TGTGCCAGCAGTCAAACAGGGCCCAACATTCAGTACTTC
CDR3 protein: CASSQTGPNIQYF

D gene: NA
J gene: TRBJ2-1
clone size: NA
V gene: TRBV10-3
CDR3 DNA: TGTGCCATCACTACGGACAATAACAATGAGCAGTTCTTC
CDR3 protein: CAITTDNNNEQFF

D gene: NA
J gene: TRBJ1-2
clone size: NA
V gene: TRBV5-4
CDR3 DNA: TGTGCCAGCAGCTTGGCCGGAGGGGCCCATGGCTACACCTTC
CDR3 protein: CASSLAGGAHGYTF

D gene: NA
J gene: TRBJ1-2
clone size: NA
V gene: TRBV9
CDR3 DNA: TGTGCCAGCAGCGTAGATCATCACTATGGCTACACCTTC
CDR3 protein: CASSVDHHYGYTF

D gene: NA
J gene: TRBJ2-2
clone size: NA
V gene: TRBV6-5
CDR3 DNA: TGTGCCAGCAGTTACTCGACGGCCGGGGAGCTGTTTTTT
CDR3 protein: CASSYSTAGELFF

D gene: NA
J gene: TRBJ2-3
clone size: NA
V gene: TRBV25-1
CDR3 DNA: TGTGCCAGCAGGGCGCAAACAGATACGCAGTATTTT
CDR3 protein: CASRAQTDTQYF

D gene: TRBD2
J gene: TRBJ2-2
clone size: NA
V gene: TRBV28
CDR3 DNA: TGTGCCAGCAGTAGACTAGCGGGATACGCCGGGGAGCTGTTTTTT
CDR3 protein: CASSRLAGYAGELFF

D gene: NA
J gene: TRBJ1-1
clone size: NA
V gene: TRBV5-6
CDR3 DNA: TGTGCCAGCAGCCATCCGATTAGGGGGGCCACTGAAGCTTTCTTT
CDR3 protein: CASSHPIRGATEAFF

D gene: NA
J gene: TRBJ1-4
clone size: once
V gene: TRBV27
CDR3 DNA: TGTGCCAGCAGTTGGGCTGCGAGGGTGAGTAATGAAAAACTGTTTTTT
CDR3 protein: CASSWAARVSNEKLFF

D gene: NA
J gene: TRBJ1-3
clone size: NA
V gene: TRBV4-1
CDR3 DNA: TGCGCCAGCAGCCCCCGACACGCACAGGACGCTGGAAACACCATATATTTT
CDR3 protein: CASSPRHAQDAGNTIYF

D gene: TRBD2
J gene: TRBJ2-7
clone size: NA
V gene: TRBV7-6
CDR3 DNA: TGTGCCAGCAGCTTAGCGGGAGGGTACGAGCAGTACTTC
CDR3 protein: CASSLAGGYEQYF

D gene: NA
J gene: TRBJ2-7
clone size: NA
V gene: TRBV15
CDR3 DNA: TGTGCCACCAGCAGAGAGGGACCGGGTTTCGGGAGCTCCTACGAGCAGTACTTC
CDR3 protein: CATSREGPGFGSSYEQYF

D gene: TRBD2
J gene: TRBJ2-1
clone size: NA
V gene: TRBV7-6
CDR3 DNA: TGTGCCAGCAGCTTAGTTGCGCTTTGGTCTAGCGGTCGCAATGAGCAGTTCTTC
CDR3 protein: CASSLVALWSSGRNEQFF

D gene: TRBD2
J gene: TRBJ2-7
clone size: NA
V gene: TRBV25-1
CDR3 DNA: TGTGCCAGCAGTATGCGCGGGAGTTCGTACGAGCAGTACTTC
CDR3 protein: CASSMRGSSYEQYF

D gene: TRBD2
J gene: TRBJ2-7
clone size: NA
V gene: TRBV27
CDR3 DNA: TGTGCCAGCAGTTTGGGTGGACTAGCTAAAGAGCAGTACTTC
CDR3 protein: CASSLGGLAKEQYF

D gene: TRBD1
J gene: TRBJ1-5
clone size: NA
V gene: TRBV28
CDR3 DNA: TGTGCCAGCAGCTCCCGGTGGGACAGGGAAAATCAGCCCCAGCATTTT
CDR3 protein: CASSSRWDRENQPQHF

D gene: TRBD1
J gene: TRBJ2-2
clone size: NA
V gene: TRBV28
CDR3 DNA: TGTGCCAGCAGTTCTTACAGGGGTCAAAGGGGCGGCGCGAACACCGGGGAGCTGTTTTTT
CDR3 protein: CASSSYRGQRGGANTGELFF

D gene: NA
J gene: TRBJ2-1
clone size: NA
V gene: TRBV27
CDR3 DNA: TGTGCCAGCAGTTCCGTAGACAGGACACTATACAATGAGCAGTTCTTC
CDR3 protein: CASSSVDRTLYNEQFF

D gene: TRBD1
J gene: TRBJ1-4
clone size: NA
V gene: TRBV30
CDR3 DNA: TGTGCCTGGGAGAGCCGGGACAGAGCAACTAATGAAAAACTGTTTTTT
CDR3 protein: CAWESRDRATNEKLFF

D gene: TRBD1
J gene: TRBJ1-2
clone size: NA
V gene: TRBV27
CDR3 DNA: TGTGCCAGCACCGATTCGACAGGGGACGGCTACACCTTC
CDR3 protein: CASTDSTGDGYTF

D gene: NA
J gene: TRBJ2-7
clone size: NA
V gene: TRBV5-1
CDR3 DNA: TGCGCCAGCAGCTTAGTTATGGACAGCCCTTCCTACGAGCAGTACTTC
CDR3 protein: CASSLVMDSPSYEQYF

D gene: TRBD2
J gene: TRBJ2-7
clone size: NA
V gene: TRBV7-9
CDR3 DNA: TGTGCCAGCAGCGCAACTAGCGGGAGGGCGGAGGACGAGCAGTACTTC
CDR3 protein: CASSATSGRAEDEQYF

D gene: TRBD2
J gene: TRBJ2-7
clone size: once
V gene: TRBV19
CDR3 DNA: TGTGCCAGTAGTTTTATGGGACTAGGCGCCTACGAGCAGTACTTC
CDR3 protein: CASSFMGLGAYEQYF

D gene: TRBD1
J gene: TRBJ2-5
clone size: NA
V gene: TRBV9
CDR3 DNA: TGTGCCAGCAGCGTAGGACGGACAGGGTTCGGGGAGACCCAGTACTTC
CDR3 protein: CASSVGRTGFGETQYF

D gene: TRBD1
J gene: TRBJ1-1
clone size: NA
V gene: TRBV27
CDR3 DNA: TGTGCCAGCCATACCTTACAGGGGCTGGGCACTGAAGCTTTCTTT
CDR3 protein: CASHTLQGLGTEAFF

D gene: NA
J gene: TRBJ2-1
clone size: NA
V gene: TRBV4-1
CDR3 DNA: TGCGCCAGCAGCCAAGCGGTGGATGAGCAGTTCTTC
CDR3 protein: CASSQAVDEQFF

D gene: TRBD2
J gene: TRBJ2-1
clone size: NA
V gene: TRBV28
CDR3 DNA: TGTGCCAGCAGTTTGGGGACTAGCGGGATCTTCTACAATGAGCAGTTCTTC
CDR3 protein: CASSLGTSGIFYNEQFF

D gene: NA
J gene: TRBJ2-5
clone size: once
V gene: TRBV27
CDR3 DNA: TGTGCCAGCAGTTCCTACGCCGGGGAGACCCAGTACTTC
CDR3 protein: CASSSYAGETQYF

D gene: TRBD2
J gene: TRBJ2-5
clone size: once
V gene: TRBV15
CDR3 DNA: TGTGCCACCAGCAGAGCACAAGCGGGGCTGGAGGAGACCCAGTACTTC
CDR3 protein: CATSRAQAGLEETQYF

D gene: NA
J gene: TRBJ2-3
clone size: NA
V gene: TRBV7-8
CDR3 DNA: TGTGCCAGCAGCTTAGCGTATGGCAGCGCTAGCACAGATACGCAGTATTTT
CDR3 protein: CASSLAYGSASTDTQYF